The clone carrying this T cell receptor beta chain was seen a few times. As yet, its antigen is unknown. The data were obtained in a study of blood T cells in healthy people across ages. Points from the study as a whole: Fewer expanded clones and more diversity marked long-lived versus aged donors.

Total RNA, at least 5 micrograms per sample, was extracted from PBMCs. Sample-barcoded 5' priming and a J-beta primer mix drove a second PCR of 7 to 11 cycles. Via MiXCR, TCRdb re-called the 5' RACE reads, giving one row per CDR3 protein. Of 1.5 million to 2 million distinct CDR3 sequences listed, about two fifths are singletons. The clonotype comes from a human donor in good health. Sequenced: blood.

The CDR3 bases are TGCAGTGCTAGAGATCACGGGGCGACCGAAGCTTTCTTT. Its protein product is CSARDHGATEAFF. The chain recombines TRBV20-1 with TRBJ1-1; the D gene is possibly TRBD1 (5 bases). From germline, CDR1 is DFQATT and CDR2 SNEGSKA (reference sequence). The length of the CDR3 is 13 residues. V lost 0 bases, J lost 8 bases, and 13 bases lay in between.